This passage covers 29 T cell receptor beta chains from one sample sequenced in a study of CD8 T cells in ankylosing spondylitis. TCRdb redid the calling of the 5' RACE reads with MiXCR, one entry per CDR3 protein. The sample holds approximately 220,000 distinct CDR3 sequences; over 9.5% are singletons and the top ten take 21%. Source material: blood, either unsorted or a sorted T cell fraction (not recorded which). Receptors were obtained from a male donor with ankylosing spondylitis or in good health (not recorded which).

At least ten counts were recorded for this clonotype. The gene calls are TRBV7-2 and TRBJ2-1; a weak D match, TRBD2 (7 bases). V lost 5 bases and J lost 2, with 13 bases in between. Germline-derived CDR1 and CDR2 are SGHTA and FQGNSA. The CDR3 contains 15 residues. The CDR3 nucleotides read TGTGCCAGCAGCCACGAGGGGGGGGCCTACAATGAGCAGTTCTTC. This encodes CASSHEGGAYNEQFF.

This clonotype was seen repeatedly, ten times or more. The V call is TRBV5-1, the J call TRBJ2-7; D call uncertain. Germline-derived CDR1 and CDR2 are SGHRS and YFSETQ. With 1 base removed from V and 1 base from J, the gap between germline ends came to 6 bases. The CDR3 is 13 amino acids. The CDR3 loop is CASSLISSYEQYF. The DNA of the CDR3 is TGCGCCAGCAGCTTGATTTCATCCTACGAGCAGTACTTC.

A remark on this clonotype: A much larger clone sits a single nucleotide away, making a read error possible. Without the conserved terminal phenylalanine or tryptophan, this CDR3 likely stems from a read error. J is TRBJ2-3 and V is TRBV5-5, with D uncertain. Trimming took 5 bases from V and 10 from J, leaving 14 bases between them. The germline V gene encodes CDR1 SGHKS and CDR2 YYEKEE (reference sequence). This CDR3 has 12 amino acids. The CDR3 is CASSQAELSQYI. The CDR3 DNA sequence: TGTGCCAGCAGTCAGGCTGAACTTTCGCAGTATATT.

This clonotype has only one observation. J is TRBJ2-2 and V is TRBV11-3; unclear D gene. Trimming cost V 4 bases and J 8 bases, with 11 bases left between them. Germline-derived CDR1 and CDR2 are SGHNT and YENEEA. The CDR3 length is 13 residues. CDR3 protein: CASSYENPGELFF. The CDR3 DNA follows: TGTGCCAGCAGCTACGAAAATCCGGGGGAGCTGTTTTTT.

This clonotype was found many times. The CDR3 region has the DNA TGTGCCAGCAGTTTAAGGGTGGGTAATTCACCCCTCCACTTT. Amino acids: CASSLRVGNSPLHF. The chain carries TRBV12-3 or TRBV12-4 and TRBJ1-6; D unclear. CDR3 length equals 14 residues. Trimming pared 2 bases from V and 6 bases from J, leaving 8 bases between.

This clonotype was observed many times. The rearrangement joins TRBV29-1 to TRBJ2-7, with D possibly TRBD1 on 6 matching bases. V shed 6 bases and J shed 2 bases, with 14 bases lying between them. This CDR3 has 13 residues. The germline CDR1 and CDR2 sequences are SQVTM and ANQGSEA. In DNA, the CDR3 is TGCAGCGTGGCCGCAGGGGTTGCCTACGAGCAGTACTTC. It encodes CSVAAGVAYEQYF.

Many counts were recorded for this clonotype. V and J are TRBV14 and TRBJ1-6, with a possible D match to TRBD1 (5 bases). Germline V CDR1 and CDR2: SGHDN, FVKESK. This CDR3 has 14 residues. Trimming took off 4 bases at V and 5 bases at J, with 9 bases between the two ends. The CDR3 sequence: CASSLARDNSPLHF. Written as DNA, the CDR3 is TGTGCCAGCAGCCTAGCCAGGGATAATTCACCCCTCCACTTT. Combining the CDR3 with reference TRBV14 and TRBJ1-6 gives the whole variable domain EAGVTQFPSHSVIEKGQTVTLRCDPISGHDNLYWYRRVMGKEIKFLLHFVKESKQDESGMPNNRFLAERTGGTYSTLKVQPAELEDSGVYFCASSLARDNSPLHFGNGTRLTVT.

This clonotype was seen at least ten times. The chain couples TRBV12-3 or TRBV12-4 to TRBJ1-2; no definite D call. CDR3 length: 12 amino acids. Trimming took 6 bases from V and 2 from J, leaving 7 bases between them. Here the CDR3 reads CASRELNYGYTF. The CDR3 region has the DNA TGTGCCAGCAGAGAGTTGAACTATGGCTACACCTTC.

V and J are TRBV11-2 and TRBJ2-1, with 10 nucleotides matching TRBD1. CDR3 length: 14 residues. Germline assignment: CDR1 SGHAT and CDR2 FQNNGV. The trim removed 5 bases at V and 6 bases at J, leaving 4 bases unmatched. CDR3 loop: CASSETGGFNEQFF. CDR3 in DNA: TGTGCCAGCAGCGAGACAGGGGGCTTCAATGAGCAGTTCTTC.

The J gene is TRBJ2-5, the V gene TRBV7-2; D not certain. CDR3 length equals 14 residues. CDR1 is SGHTA, CDR2 FQGNSA, per germline. Trimming cost V 0 bases and J 2 bases, with 7 bases left between them. The CDR3 reads CASSLASRQETQYF. CDR3 DNA: TGTGCCAGCAGCTTAGCGTCCAGACAAGAGACCCAGTACTTC.

Worth noting for this clonotype: At one end the junction does not follow the germline gene, possibly because of a read error. The V gene is TRBV20-1, the J gene TRBJ2-2; TRBD1 aligns across 8 bases. The CDR3 totals 18 residues. Germline CDR1 is DFQATT and CDR2 is SNEGSKA (reference sequence). For the CDR3, the DNA is TGCTGTGCTAGGCCAATCCGACAGGGGACCTCGAACACCGGGGAGCTGTTTTTT. It codes for CCARPIRQGTSNTGELFF.

This clonotype has at least ten counts. The rearrangement uses TRBV20-1 and TRBJ1-2, with TRBD1 as a possible D gene (5 bases). Per the germline V gene, CDR1 is DFQATT and CDR2 is SNEGSKA (reference sequence). V lost 0 bases, J lost 8 bases, and 16 bases lay in between. There are 14 residues in the CDR3. CDR3 sequence reads: CSARDRATEGGYTF. CDR3 DNA: TGCAGTGCTAGAGATCGGGCGACCGAGGGGGGCTACACCTTC.

This clonotype was observed at least ten times. V and J are TRBV12-3 or TRBV12-4 and TRBJ2-5; D not certain. This CDR3 comprises 15 residues. Trimming cost V 4 bases and J 1 base, with 13 bases left between them. The CDR3 loop reads CASSSARQRQETQYF. The CDR3 nucleotides are TGTGCCAGCAGTTCCGCACGACAACGCCAAGAGACCCAGTACTTC.

In its sample, this clonotype was seen many times. The gene calls are TRBV11-2 and TRBJ2-1, with 8 bases that match TRBD2. The junction had 15 bases not matched to a gene; V was cut back by 1 base and J by 4 bases. The germline CDR1 and CDR2 sequences are SGHAT and FQNNGV. The CDR3 loop spans 19 amino acids. As DNA, the CDR3 is TGTGCCAGCAGCTTAGTAGTTCCGGGGGCGGGGGGTCTGTACAATGAGCAGTTCTTC. It yields the protein CASSLVVPGAGGLYNEQFF.

V gene TRBV5-1 combines with J gene TRBJ2-5; D is possibly TRBD1 or TRBD2 (6 bases each). The CDR3 sequence is 15 residues long. V was clipped by 0 bases and J by 5 bases, with 14 bases between them. The germline V gene encodes CDR1 SGHRS and CDR2 YFSETQ. CDR3 loop: CASSLEGGVGETQYF. The DNA of the CDR3 is TGCGCCAGCAGCTTGGAGGGGGGCGTTGGGGAGACCCAGTACTTC.

This clonotype was seen at least ten times. This chain connects TRBV5-1 to TRBJ2-2, with a weak D call TRBD2 (5 bases). V was cut by 4 bases and J by 7 bases, with 14 bases left in between. The CDR3 is 14 amino acids. Looked up from germline, CDR1 is SGHRS and CDR2 is YFSETQ. The CDR3 protein is CASSLGVQSGELFF. The CDR3 DNA sequence: TGCGCCAGCAGCCTCGGGGTCCAGAGCGGGGAGCTGTTTTTT.

V gene TRBV18 combines with J gene TRBJ1-4, with D perhaps TRBD1 (5 bases). Germline CDR1 and CDR2: KGHSH and LQKENI. The CDR3 is 14 amino acids. V lost 2 bases and J lost 5, with 9 bases in between. CDR3 region: CASSPGQSNEKLFF. The DNA for the CDR3 is TGTGCCAGCTCACCAGGACAAAGCAATGAAAAACTGTTTTTT.

This chain joins TRBV7-2 and TRBJ2-7; 7 bases align to TRBD2. The junction had 11 bases not matched to a gene; V was cut back by 7 bases and J by 2 bases. Germline V gives CDR1 SGHTA, CDR2 FQGNSA. The CDR3 is 15 residues long. In DNA, the CDR3 is TGTGCCAGCACCAAAGAGGCTAGCGGAGCCTACGAGCAGTACTTC. Translating it yields CASTKEASGAYEQYF.

The V and J genes are TRBV24-1 and TRBJ1-2, with TRBD1 matching 10 bases. The CDR3 is 14 residues long. CDR1 KGHDR and CDR2 SFDVKD come from the germline V gene. The trim removed 9 bases at V and 0 bases at J, leaving 3 bases unmatched. For the CDR3, the DNA is TGTGCCACCGGGGGGACAGGGGCTAACTATGGCTACACCTTC. Its protein product is CATGGTGANYGYTF.

This clonotype was observed at least ten times. The chain uses TRBV28 and TRBJ1-2; a weak D match, TRBD1 (5 bases). The V end was cut by 4 bases, the J end by 5 bases, with 20 bases between. This CDR3 is 16 amino acids long. The germline V gene has CDR1 MDHEN and CDR2 SYDVKM. The CDR3 sequence: CASSSTSTVLWYGYTF. CDR3 sequence (DNA): TGTGCCAGCAGTTCCACCTCGACAGTCCTATGGTATGGCTACACCTTC.

Details on this clonotype: A clone one base away is much larger, so this may be a read error. The chain joins TRBV3-1 to TRBJ1-1, with TRBD1 as a possible D gene (6 bases). The germline V gene encodes CDR1 LGHDT and CDR2 YNNKEL (reference sequence). This CDR3 region has 14 residues. The CDR3 nucleotides are TGTACCAGCAGCCCCCCGCGGGGGCGGACTGAAGCTTTCTTT. Encoded protein: CTSSPPRGRTEAFF. Complete variable domain (other parts from reference TRBV3-1 and TRBJ1-1): DTAVSQTPKYLVTQMGNDKSIKCEQNLGHDTMYWYKQDSKKFLKIMFSYNNKELIINETVPNRFSPKSPDKAHLNLHINSLELGDSAVYFCTSSPPRGRTEAFFGQGTRLTVV.

This clonotype appeared many times. V usage is TRBV5-4 and J usage is TRBJ2-1; 8 nucleotides agree with TRBD1. This CDR3 comprises 13 residues. Germline CDR1 is SGHNT and CDR2 is YYREEE (reference sequence). J was trimmed by 8 bases and V by 7 bases; bases with no gene match: 8. CDR3 protein: CASETGASDEQFF. DNA of the CDR3: TGTGCCAGCGAGACAGGGGCCAGCGATGAGCAGTTCTTC.

This clonotype has a count of ten or more. The V gene is TRBV20-1, the J gene TRBJ1-1; perhaps TRBD1 as D (5 bases). The germline V gene encodes CDR1 DFQATT and CDR2 SNEGSKA (reference sequence). CDR3 length: 11 amino acids. CDR3 sequence reads: CSADRNTEAFF. In nucleotides, the CDR3 is TGCAGCGCAGACAGGAACACTGAAGCTTTCTTT.

This clonotype occurred many times. J is TRBJ2-1 and V is TRBV5-6; possible D gene TRBD1, 6 bases. Trimming removed 0 bases from V and 8 bases from J, with 6 bases in between. The germline CDR1 and CDR2 sequences are SGHDT and YYEEEE. CDR3 length: 12 residues. CDR3 protein: CASSLDRDEQFF. The CDR3 region has the DNA TGTGCCAGCAGCTTGGACAGGGATGAGCAGTTCTTC.

This clonotype was found a few times. This chain joins TRBV5-1 and TRBJ1-1; maybe TRBD1 (6 bases). Germline V gene data show CDR1 as SGHRS and CDR2 as YFSETQ. V gave up 0 bases and J gave up 6 bases, with 9 bases separating them. CDR3 size: 13 residues. DNA for the CDR3: TGCGCCAGCAGCTTGGTGGGGGGCGCTGAAGCTTTCTTT. Amino acids: CASSLVGGAEAFF. Full variable domain (rest looked up from reference TRBV5-1 and TRBJ1-1): KAGVTQTPRYLIKTRGQQVTLSCSPISGHRSVSWYQQTPGQGLQFLFEYFSETQRNKGNFPGRFSGRQFSNSRSEMNVSTLELGDSALYLCASSLVGGAEAFFGQGTRLTVV.

This rearrangement joins TRBV3-1 to TRBJ2-5; D is unclear. The germline V and J ends were trimmed by 3 bases and 5 bases, with 10 bases remaining between them. The CDR3 contains 13 residues. Germline CDR1 LGHDT, CDR2 YNNKEL (reference sequence). CDR3 sequence: CASSQGRKETQYF. The CDR3 DNA reads as TGTGCCAGCAGCCAGGGTAGAAAGGAGACCCAGTACTTC.

This clonotype was seen many times. The genes are TRBV20-1 and TRBJ2-3, with D possibly matching TRBD2 (5 bases). Germline CDR1 DFQATT, CDR2 SNEGSKA (reference sequence). The CDR3 totals 12 residues. The V and J ends lost 0 bases and 13 bases respectively, with 14 bases between them. The CDR3 bases are TGCAGTGCTAGAGACCTCAAGGACTTCAAGTATTTT. Protein sequence: CSARDLKDFKYF.

This clonotype showed up many times. The gene calls are TRBV27 and TRBJ1-5, with 9 bases lining up with TRBD1. With 5 bases clipped from V and 9 bases from J, the junction kept 5 bases outside the gene matches. The CDR3 is 13 amino acids. CDR1 is MNHEY and CDR2 is SMNVEV in the germline V gene (reference sequence). The CDR3 bases are TGTGCCAGCAGTCAACAGGGGGCCGGGCCCCAGCATTTT. This translates into CASSQQGAGPQHF.

This clonotype was seen more than once but under ten times. This chain joins TRBV15 and TRBJ2-7; D call uncertain. The germline V gene encodes CDR1 LNHNV and CDR2 YYDKDF (reference sequence). The CDR3 sequence is 13 residues long. V dropped 0 bases and J dropped 3 bases, with 6 bases sitting between them. Here the CDR3 reads CATSRDPSYEQYF. CDR3 nucleotides: TGTGCCACCAGCAGAGATCCCAGCTACGAGCAGTACTTC.